This T cell receptor beta chain was sequenced during a study of T cells in Graves' hyperthyroidism and ophthalmopathy. The J segment lost 4 bases and the V segment lost 5 bases, leaving 8 bases of the junction unmatched. CDR3 size: 16 residues. The V gene's germline CDR1 is SEHNR and CDR2 FQNEAQ (reference sequence). This clonotype has more than one count but fewer than ten. Researchers defined stable Graves' hyperthyroidism as no ophthalmopathy progression within 18 months. The investigators amplified TCR beta CDR3 regions from RNA transcripts. TCR CDR3 regions were first amplified by RT-PCR with HTBI primers. TCRdb fed the multiplex PCR reads into MiXCR, producing one record per CDR3 protein. This sample has more than 300,000 distinct CDR3 sequences, with roughly 14% found just once.

This TCR was recovered from a woman aged 30 to 39 with Graves' hyperthyroidism. The sample comprised blood. This chain joins TRBV7-9 and TRBJ2-7; 13 bases line up with TRBD2. DNA for the CDR3: TGTGCCAGCAGCAAACCGGGACTAGCGGGAATTTACGAGCAGTACTTC. Amino acid sequence: CASSKPGLAGIYEQYF.